These 3 T cell receptor beta chains came from one sample sequenced in a study of cytomegalovirus exposure and HLA in healthy donors. PCR involved 60 Vbeta and 13 Jbeta primers. The protocol was immunoSEQ multiplex PCR, while the TCRdb copy is restricted to in-frame clones and leaves out a portion. The repertoire includes roughly 180,000 clones, approximately 88% of them detected once, and around 1% sits in the top ten. The source material was PBMCs. The receptors were gathered from a man aged 25-45 years in good health and CMV-seronegative.

The chain employs TRBV6-1 and TRBJ2-7; TRBD2 is a possible D gene (6 bases). Germline values: CDR1 MNHNS, CDR2 SASEGT. V shed 6 bases and J shed 3 bases, with 12 bases lying between them. CDR3 size: 13 residues. DNA for the CDR3: TGTGCCAGCAGCCTAGTGGGGGGCTACGAGCAGTACTTC. Its protein is CASSLVGGYEQYF.

This clone was seen only once. The chain carries TRBV5-4 and TRBJ2-5; 8 positions match TRBD2. Trimming took 3 bases from V and 3 from J; bases not matched to a gene: 4. The CDR3 is made up of 14 amino acids. Germline V lookup: CDR1 SGHNT, CDR2 YYREEE (reference sequence). The CDR3: CASSSSGSKETQYF. In DNA form, the CDR3 reads TGTGCCAGCAGCTCCAGCGGGAGTAAAGAGACCCAGTACTTC.

This clone showed up just a few times. The chain has TRBV9 and TRBJ1-1; unclear D gene. The V end lost 4 bases, the J end lost 7 bases, and 11 bases lay between the germline ends. The CDR3 is made up of 12 amino acids. Germline loops: CDR1 SGDLS, CDR2 YYNGEE. In DNA form, the CDR3 reads TGTGCCAGCAGCCCAGGATATAATGAAGCTTTCTTT. It yields the protein CASSPGYNEAFF.